Included here is one TCR beta chain sequence, with context. This clone was seen only once. This clone's antigen is unknown. No base qualities exist here, and no much larger clone lies one base off it. The cohort comprised hundreds of healthy bone marrow donors. Cohort members were all nominally healthy when sampled, although unrecorded immune exposures were likely present. The donor was CMV seronegative and belonged to the group of roughly 330 seronegative cohort members. Every donor gave a peripheral blood sample, and the peripheral blood mononuclear cells from that sample were used for TCR beta sequencing. Genomic DNA was extracted from the blood cell samples with the Qiagen DNeasy Blood Extraction Kit. Library construction relied on the immunoSEQ multiplex PCR assay. A mixture of 60 forward primers for TCR Vbeta segments and 13 reverse primers for TCR Jbeta segments was used in the multiplex PCR. A multiplex PCR assay on genomic DNA amplified the CDR3 region of rearranged TCR beta genes. Amplified TCR beta libraries were sequenced as 87-base-pair reads on the Illumina HiSeq System. On the authors' methods: Across the 500 to 850 repertoires, a later analysis counted approximately 75 million unique TCR beta chains, roughly 11 million of which were shared by at least two donors. To remove PCR and sequencing errors, raw reads were error-corrected and collapsed into unique sequences using a nearest-neighbor algorithm that merged closely related sequences. To assign V, D and J gene segments, CDR3 sequences were aligned to IMGT reference sequences. For a sequence to be retained, a match of at least six nucleotides to both a V gene segment and a J gene segment was required. Rearrangements were called productive when the CDR3 lacked stop codons and stayed in frame with V and J; all others were non-productive. Following IMGT convention, CDR3 was defined as the stretch from the second conserved V-encoded cysteine to the conserved J-encoded phenylalanine. In an earlier analysis of roughly 580 of the donors, sequences lacking an unambiguous match to a single V gene segment were excluded. An earlier analysis of a few hundred of the donors classified V segments as functional when productive rearrangements were above 56.7% and as segregating when the standard deviation between donors was above 5%. A statistical classification framework was built to diagnose cytomegalovirus status from the catalog of TCR beta chain sequences. In a later analysis, V and J genes were assigned by comparing TCR nucleotide sequences against IMGT/GENE-DB human TR gene sequences. The TCRdist pipeline was used in a later analysis to assign CDR3 sequences and most-parsimonious VDJ recombination scenarios. A later analysis defined each TCR beta chain by its CDR3 amino acid sequence plus V-gene family, and excluded reads lacking a unique V-gene family. To address suspected cross-contamination and a sequencing artifact, a later analysis removed 550 to 750 highly shared, low-generation-probability nucleotide sequences. A later analysis calculated a clonal expansion index for each public chain from normalized within-repertoire ranks of inferred template counts. In a later analysis, generation probabilities were computed with a VDJ recombination model fitted to out-of-frame rearrangements, and the resulting probabilities were checked against IGoR. Hypergeometric tests were used in a later analysis to score TCR-TCR, TCR-HLA and TCR-CMV co-occurrence, with a repertoire-size bias correction applied to the TCR pairs. To estimate false discovery rates, a later analysis permuted the HLA or CMV assignments 20 times. In a later analysis, co-occurring TCRs were grouped using DBSCAN, with TCRdist sequence similarity added in when clustering inside HLA-allele-positive subsets. Repertoires with fewer than 30,000 or more than 120,000 public chains, plus five repertoires with anomalous nucleotide sharing, were excluded from co-occurrence clustering. What TCRdb holds here is the immuneACCESS table cut down to in-frame rearrangements. Part of the clones is not present; checked against another copy, under half of the missing clones reflect an unresolved V gene, and the others are unexplained. V, J and clone size reflect that table, while D and trimming were determined from the DNA. In this sample the table shows some 120,000 clones, roughly 80% of which occur a single time. The ten largest clonotypes hold over 5.5% of the sample.

The data originate from a study of cytomegalovirus exposure and HLA in healthy donors (dated by TCRdb to about 2017). Broadly, across the study: According to an earlier analysis of around 600 of the donors, roughly 180 million T cells yielded 120 million or so unique TCR beta sequences and 276 Gb of sequence data. An early release covering just under 650 HLA-typed donors comprised roughly 300 gigabases of sequencing data and roughly 86 million unique TCR sequences. Of the 398 genotyped donors, about 84% fell in the genetic ancestry cluster associated with self-reported Caucasian donors. The study aimed to test whether cataloging public T cell receptors could reveal signatures of past pathogen exposure. Using immunosequencing, the study profiled T cell repertoires from about 650 subjects and related those repertoires to cytomegalovirus serostatus. In addition to the first cohort of 666 subjects, a separate validation cohort of 120 different subjects was used. High-throughput TCR immunosequencing, statistical association of individual TCRs with disease status, and machine learning were combined to predict cytomegalovirus infection status. A later analysis re-analyzed previously published TCR beta repertoires from hundreds of donors and added high-resolution HLA genotyping to study TCR occurrence patterns. In the later analysis, no new phenotypic data were used to find candidate immune exposures; instead, reliance was placed on TCR beta sequences and their occurrence across donors. An earlier analysis of roughly 580 of the donors used high-throughput TCR beta sequencing to judge whether each TCR beta V gene segment behaved as functional or pseudogenic. Alongside the repertoire data, information on donor age, sex, ethnicity and CMV serostatus was compiled. In a later genetic analysis, genome-wide SNP genotypes for about three fifths of the 666 donors were used, and that subset was treated as a discovery cohort. All discovery cohort repertoires had been generated on a single sequencing platform. HLA typing covered class I and class II loci at four-digit resolution. The number of donors typed differed by locus, with about 620-630 for A, B, C, DRB1 and DQB1, 522 for DQA1, 600 to 610 for DPA1, and around 430 for DPB1. Roughly 5 DR-DQ haplotypes were handled as single units for association and clustering because linkage in the cohort was strong. Across 398 genotyped donors of the cohort, an average of approximately 240,000 unique TCR beta nucleotide sequences per donor were sequenced, and roughly 20% of those sequences were non-productive. Study-wide conclusions, independent of this receptor: The authors suggested that the approach could potentially be extended to other disease states and immunological phenotypes. Most TCR sequences were observed very rarely across donors, whereas some public TCRs were present in many individuals. Because HLA typing was missing for some donors at each locus, association tests included only the typed subset. V-gene and J-gene trimming of TCR beta chains was associated with a missense DCLRE1C variant in a later genetic analysis, and the association was replicated in an independent cohort. Several of the top co-occurrence clusters appeared to be linked to parvovirus B19, influenza, CMV and Epstein-Barr virus, according to a later analysis. A few of the identified cytomegalovirus-associated TCR beta chains were confirmed in vitro to be specific for cytomegalovirus antigens. For the cohort, immune exposure information was limited to CMV serostatus. The 87-base-pair reads could not distinguish some IMGT-functional V segments, including TRBV6-2 and TRBV6-3, so those segments were excluded. A group of highly shared sequence variants was considered likely to be a technical artifact of the sequencing pipeline. At a false discovery rate of 0.05, a later analysis linked roughly 17,000 TCR beta sequences to specific HLA alleles. Correlated functional status among segregating V segments might be attributable to linkage disequilibrium, but an unknown experimental factor could not be ruled out. Broadly in line with IMGT annotations, most TCR beta V segments showed up in productive rearrangements about 87% or about 30% of the time in an earlier analysis of approximately 640 of the donors. In a later genetic analysis, fewer N-insertions in productive TCRs were reported among donors in an Asian-associated ancestry cluster than the approximately 710-donor mean. When HLA alleles, especially DR and DQ, strongly co-occurred, attributing TCR associations to individual alleles was difficult. A further reported finding was that TCR beta sequences accurately predicted the HLA-A and HLA-B alleles for most subjects in the first cohort. The cohort was sequenced for TCR beta chains only, and without alpha or paired-chain data the features that could be detected were limited. Roughly uniform sequencing depth across donors was assumed in presence/absence analyses, although this assumption may not hold. In a later analysis, the rate of TCR association differed among HLA loci, with DRB1 alleles having the most associated TCRs and HLA-C alleles having the fewest. In a later analysis, most CMV-associated TCR beta chains were found to appear HLA-restricted, with HLA associations seemingly driven largely by CMV exposure. In a later analysis, HLA-associated TCR beta chains showed more clonal expansion and lower generation probabilities than non-associated chains that were equally common. In both the original and validation cohorts, the classifier was reported to diagnose cytomegalovirus status with high specificity and sensitivity. A total of about 180 TCR beta chains were listed by the study as associated with cytomegalovirus. Because counts were too low, seventeen rarely observed V segments, including chromosome 9 orphons, were left out of the earlier analysis of roughly 600 of the donors.

Including the terminal cysteine and phenylalanine, the CDR3 comprises 16 residues. Left in the record is the CDR3 DNA by itself, 48 bases read in frame from the first base. Based on the germline V gene, the CDR1 and CDR2 sequences are MGHRA and YSYEKL. Clipping removes 3 bases from V and 5 bases from J, with 8 as the unmatched junction base count. The sequence derives from a middle-aged woman in good health and CMV-seronegative. Sequencing input: PBMCs. The chain was built from TRBV4-1 and TRBJ1-4, and 8 bases in between align with TRBD1. The CDR3 has the sequence CASSQIIRGRNEKLFF. The nucleotide sequence is given as TGCGCCAGCAGCCAGATTATCAGGGGGCGGAATGAAAAACTGTTTTTT.